The rows below give T cell receptor beta chains drawn from one sample of a study of T cell responses to AZD1222 COVID-19 vaccine. This table comes from immunoSEQ multiplex PCR, and its TCRdb copy is limited to in-frame clones, with some not included. The sample records about 70,000 clones, less than 85% being singletons. Specimen: peripheral blood, collected on day 0 of AZD1222 vaccination. All receptors come from an adult in good health. The CDR3 runs from the conserved cysteine through the conserved F or W. Each record gives: V gene, D gene, J gene, CDR3 length, CDR3 protein. D genes are given only for firm matches.

>TRBV5-1|TRBD2|TRBJ2-3|19
CASSFVSGLAGGGRNTQYF
>TRBV11-2|TRBD2|TRBJ2-7|15
CASSLIASGEGEQYF
>TRBV18|-|TRBJ1-1|14
CASSPQQGNTEAFF
>TRBV27|-|TRBJ1-1|15
CASSFLGGMNTEAFF
>TRBV27|TRBD1|TRBJ2-6|15
CASSRTGDGANVLTF
>TRBV11-3|-|TRBJ1-2|13
CASGQDTLYGYTF
>TRBV3-1/TRBV3-2|-|TRBJ2-7|12
CASSPSSHEQYF
>TRBV9|TRBD1|TRBJ1-2|14
CASSTQTGQGAYTF
>TRBV7-2|-|TRBJ2-2|16
CASSPQGGLDTGELFF
>TRBV7-8|TRBD1|TRBJ1-1|15
CASSLNTGANTEAFF
>TRBV12-3/TRBV12-4|-|TRBJ2-5|13
CASNSFLGETQYF
>TRBV19|-|TRBJ1-1|13
CASSIVPSSGAFF
>TRBV6-5|TRBD1|TRBJ1-1|14
CASSYGTANTEAFF
>TRBV27|-|TRBJ2-7|15
CASSLKGTGTYEQYF
>TRBV19|TRBD1|TRBJ1-5|15
CASRWTGASNQPQHF
>TRBV12-2|-|TRBJ1-2|15
CASRLGTDSLSGYTF
>TRBV2|-|TRBJ1-2|15
CASKQTTKTNYGYTF
>TRBV5-1|-|TRBJ2-3|14
CASSPDSPTDTQYF
>TRBV7-9|TRBD2|TRBJ2-2|17
CASSLGIGAGETGELFF
>TRBV5-1|TRBD1|TRBJ1-2|17
CASSYNRDRGVAYGYTF
>TRBV15|TRBD1|TRBJ1-6|18
CATSILGTANSYNSPLHF
>TRBV24-1|-|TRBJ1-2|14
CATSDRGSNYGYTF
>TRBV6-5|-|TRBJ1-2|13
CASLLWSNYGYTF
>TRBV6-5|-|TRBJ2-4|14
CASNPGQAKNIQYF
>TRBV6-1|TRBD1|TRBJ1-2|15
CASSEPGQVGGGYTF
>TRBV13|TRBD1|TRBJ1-2|15
CASSPGQGIAAGYTF
>TRBV9|-|TRBJ2-6|15
CASSVDISGANVLTF
>TRBV19|-|TRBJ2-3|13
CASLERSTDTQYF
>TRBV29-1|-|TRBJ1-1|10
CSATLSEAFF
>TRBV7-2|-|TRBJ2-5|15
CASSLQGVGRETQYF
>TRBV11-3|-|TRBJ2-1|13
CASSLVIASEQFF
>TRBV25-1|TRBD1|TRBJ1-6|15
CASSEFRQGNSPLHF
>TRBV6-2/TRBV6-3|-|TRBJ2-5|12
CASSFIMETQYF